The 16 T cell receptor beta chains given below trace back to one sample, sequenced in a study of blood T cells in healthy people across ages. Primed by a sample-barcoded 5' primer and a J-beta primer mix, a second PCR proceeded for 7 to 11 cycles. Using its own MiXCR run on the 5' RACE reads, TCRdb lists one record per CDR3 protein. The data hold approximately 800,000 distinct CDR3 sequences, with approximately 59% observed a single time. Sequencing was carried out using blood. These receptors all stem from a man aged 30-40 years in good health.

A word on this clonotype: This may arise from a read error, as a much more abundant clone is one base away. The CDR3 does not close with the conserved phenylalanine or tryptophan, likely indicating a read error. The rearrangement joins TRBV7-2 to TRBJ2-5; D not resolved. The ends were cut back, 0 bases at V and 5 bases at J, with 4 bases in the middle. CDR3 size: 12 residues. The germline gives CDR1 SGHTA, CDR2 FQGNSA. The CDR3 region is CASSLAVETQYV. CDR3 nucleotide sequence: TGTGCCAGCAGCTTAGCGGTGGAGACCCAGTACGTC.

This clonotype has more than one count but fewer than ten. This chain joins TRBV4-2 and TRBJ2-3; 13 bases match TRBD2. CDR3 length: 16 residues. V lost 1 base to trimming and J lost 4 bases; unmatched junction nucleotides: 2. Germline V gene sequence: CDR1 LGHNA, CDR2 YNFKEQ. This chain's CDR3 is CASSQGTSGGPDTQYF. The DNA for the CDR3 is TGTGCCAGCAGCCAAGGGACTAGCGGGGGTCCAGATACGCAGTATTTT.

The chain is built from TRBV5-1 and TRBJ1-2; 9 bases agree with TRBD1. With V trimmed by 3 bases and J by 8 bases, 5 bases remained unmatched. Germline-derived CDR1 and CDR2 are SGHRS and YFSETQ. This CDR3 spans 13 amino acids. The CDR3: CASSSGQGEGYTF. The CDR3 coding sequence is TGCGCCAGCAGCTCGGGACAGGGTGAAGGCTACACCTTC.

This clonotype came up a few times. The chain employs TRBV6-2 or TRBV6-3 and TRBJ2-1; TRBD1 matches at 10 bases. This CDR3 comprises 15 residues. Germline trimming cut 7 bases from V and 3 bases from J; bases unmatched to any gene: 6. Germline CDR1 reads MNHEY; CDR2 reads SVGEGT. CDR3 nucleotides: TGTGCCAGCACCCTGACAGGGGGCGGCTACAATGAGCAGTTCTTC. Protein product: CASTLTGGGYNEQFF.

This clonotype has just a few counts. CDR3 loop: CASSGGNSNQPQHF. The CDR3 nucleotides read TGTGCCAGCAGTGGTGGAAATAGCAATCAGCCCCAGCATTTT. The gene calls are TRBV25-1 and TRBJ1-5; D call uncertain. Looked up from germline, CDR1 is MGHDK and CDR2 is SYGVNS. The CDR3 runs to 14 residues. V was shortened by 4 bases and J by 0 bases, with 7 bases between the two germline ends.

This sequence joins TRBV5-1 and TRBJ2-1, with TRBD2 matching over 14 bases. CDR1 is SGHRS and CDR2 is YFSETQ in the germline V gene. J lost 10 bases, V lost 4 bases, and 4 bases had no gene match. The CDR3 sequence is 14 residues long. The CDR3 is CASSPTSGGGEQFF. The DNA of the CDR3 is TGCGCCAGCAGCCCGACTAGCGGGGGGGGGGAGCAGTTCTTC.

V is TRBV2 and J is TRBJ1-2, with TRBD1 matching over 7 bases. V lost 10 bases and J lost 4; bases outside the gene matches: 9. The germline V gene encodes CDR1 SNHLY and CDR2 FYNNEI. CDR3 size: 13 residues. CDR3 in amino acids: CAITTGTVYGYTF. The CDR3 DNA sequence: TGTGCCATCACGACCGGGACAGTCTATGGCTACACCTTC.

This clonotype was detected only a few times. J is TRBJ2-7 and V is TRBV6-2 or TRBV6-3, with no clear D. There are 11 residues in the CDR3. Trimming took 5 bases from V and 5 from J, leaving 7 bases between them. Germline-derived CDR1 and CDR2 are MNHEY and SVGEGT. In nucleotides, the CDR3 is TGTGCCAGCAGTGACCATCACGAGCAGTACTTC. It specifies CASSDHHEQYF.

This clonotype was detected only a few times. V usage is TRBV7-6 and J usage is TRBJ1-2, with D possibly TRBD1 on 6 matching bases. In germline, CDR1 is SGHVS, CDR2 FNYEAQ. This CDR3 comprises 17 residues. Trimming shortened V by 5 bases and J by 0 bases, and 19 bases separated the two germline ends. CDR3 nucleotide sequence: TGTGCCAGCAGCCTCAACACAGGGATCTGGACTAACTATGGCTACACCTTC. Translating it yields CASSLNTGIWTNYGYTF.

The CDR3 bases are TGTGCCAGCAGGAGGAGCGCAAATGAGCAGTTCTTC. Translated, it gives CASRRSANEQFF. V gene TRBV4-2 combines with J gene TRBJ2-1; the D is unclear. The CDR3 spans 12 residues. Germline assignment: CDR1 LGHNA and CDR2 YNFKEQ. V lost 6 bases and J lost 7, with 10 bases in between.

CDR3: CASSPGGGYQETQYF. CDR3 in DNA: TGTGCCAGCTCACCCGGCGGGGGGTACCAAGAGACCCAGTACTTC. V is TRBV18 and J is TRBJ2-5; 8 bases are shared with TRBD2. From germline, CDR1 is KGHSH and CDR2 LQKENI. With V trimmed by 3 bases and J by 0 bases, 3 bases remained unmatched. CDR3 length: 15 residues.

This clonotype showed up just a few times. The CDR3 DNA is TGTGCCAGCAGCCCCGGGGACAGGGCCGCAACCCTATACGAGCAGTACTTC. Its translation: CASSPGDRAATLYEQYF. The J gene is TRBJ2-7, the V gene TRBV7-9; TRBD1 matches at 9 bases. Germline V gene sequence: CDR1 SEHNR, CDR2 FQNEAQ (reference sequence). CDR3 length: 17 amino acids. V gave up 5 bases and J gave up 4 bases; unmatched junction bases: 15.

The gene calls are TRBV15 and TRBJ2-1; the D gene is possibly TRBD2 (6 bases). CDR3 length equals 16 residues. V was pared by 5 bases and J by 8 bases, with 22 bases between. From germline, CDR1 is LNHNV and CDR2 YYDKDF (reference sequence). The DNA for the CDR3 is TGTGCCACCAGCTTCGGAGCGGGCCCTGCCTTATATGAGCAGTTCTTC. This gives the protein CATSFGAGPALYEQFF.

The gene calls are TRBV2 and TRBJ2-7, with D uncertain. The end of the DNA aligns better with TRBJ2-5, so the J call may be wrong. This CDR3 is built from 14 residues. Germline V gene sequence: CDR1 SNHLY, CDR2 FYNNEI. CDR3 residues: CASSGRTYAETQYF. DNA of the CDR3: TGTGCCAGCAGTGGGCGGACGTACGCGGAGACCCAGTACTTC.

The chain combines TRBV20-1 with TRBJ2-7; the D gene could be TRBD1 or TRBD2 (5 bases each). The J call may be faulty, since TRBJ2-5 better matches the DNA end. CDR1 DFQATT and CDR2 SNEGSKA come from the germline V gene (reference sequence). The CDR3 consists of 12 residues. CDR3 sequence reads: CSAEGFRETQYF. CDR3 DNA: TGCAGTGCTGAGGGGTTTAGGGAGACCCAGTACTTC.

The V call is TRBV6-5, the J call TRBJ2-1; TRBD2 matches at 12 bases. The junction had 6 bases not matched to a gene; V was cut back by 6 bases and J by 6 bases. This CDR3 has 15 amino acids. CDR1 and CDR2 from the germline V gene are MNHEY and SVGAGI. The CDR3 bases are TGTGCCAGCAGCTCTGGGACTAGCGGGTCCAATGAGCAGTTCTTC. Amino acids: CASSSGTSGSNEQFF.